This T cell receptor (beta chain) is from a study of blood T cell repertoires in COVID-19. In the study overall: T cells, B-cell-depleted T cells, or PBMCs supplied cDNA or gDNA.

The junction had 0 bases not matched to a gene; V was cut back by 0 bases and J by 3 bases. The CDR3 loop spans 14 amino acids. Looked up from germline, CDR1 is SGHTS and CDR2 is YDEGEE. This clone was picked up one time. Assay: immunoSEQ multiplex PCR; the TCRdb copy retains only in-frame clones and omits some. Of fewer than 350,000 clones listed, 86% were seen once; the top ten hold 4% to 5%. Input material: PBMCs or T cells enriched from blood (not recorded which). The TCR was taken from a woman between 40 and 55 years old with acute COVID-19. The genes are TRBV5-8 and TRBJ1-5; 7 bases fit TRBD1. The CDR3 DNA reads TGTGCCAGCAGCTTGGAGGGGGCCAATCAGCCCCAGCATTTT. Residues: CASSLEGANQPQHF.